Below are 16 T cell receptor beta chains sequenced from a single sample in a study of T cells in Graves' hyperthyroidism and ophthalmopathy. Amplification yielded TCR beta CDR3 regions, with RNA transcripts as the source. First-round RT-PCR targeting the TCR CDR3 was performed with the HTBI primer set. TCRdb ran MiXCR on the multiplex PCR reads and lists one entry per CDR3 protein. Seen here are about 380,000 distinct CDR3 sequences, roughly 13% observed once, and the top ten hold more than 20%. What was sequenced was blood. These receptors were collected from a man between 25 and 39 years old with Graves' hyperthyroidism that later progressed to Graves' ophthalmopathy.

This clonotype was observed a handful of times. The chain links TRBV18 to TRBJ1-1; D gene uncertain. Germline values: CDR1 KGHSH, CDR2 LQKENI. The CDR3 is made up of 13 amino acids. Trimming took 3 bases from V and 6 from J, leaving 11 bases between them. Here the CDR3 DNA reads TGTGCCAGCTCACCTACTGGGCGGGCTGAAGCTTTCTTT. Protein sequence: CASSPTGRAEAFF.

The genes are TRBV7-9 and TRBJ1-2; the D gene is possibly TRBD1 (6 bases). Germline CDR1 is SEHNR and CDR2 is FQNEAQ (reference sequence). CDR3 size: 14 residues. The V gene lost 8 bases and the J gene lost 8 bases, with 21 bases spanning the gap. CDR3 sequence reads: CASGELTDSNGYTF. The DNA for the CDR3 is TGTGCCAGCGGCGAACTAACGGACAGCAACGGCTACACCTTC.

The V call is TRBV6-1, the J call TRBJ2-7; 8 bases are shared with TRBD2. There are 16 residues in the CDR3. J was trimmed by 2 bases and V by 6 bases; bases with no gene match: 12. The V gene's germline CDR1 is MNHNS and CDR2 SASEGT. The CDR3 DNA is TGTGCCAGCAGCCGACGGGGGGCGGGGGGCGCCTACGAGCAGTACTTC. Translating it yields CASSRRGAGGAYEQYF.

This clonotype was counted many times. The chain has TRBV10-3 and TRBJ1-2; a weak D match, TRBD1 (6 bases). The CDR3 runs to 13 residues. CDR1 is ENHRY, CDR2 SYGVKD, per germline. The V gene lost 2 bases and the J gene lost 4 bases, with 8 bases spanning the gap. The CDR3 DNA is TGTGCCATCAGTGAGGGACAGTTCTATGGCTACACCTTC. Translating it yields CAISEGQFYGYTF.

The chain is built from TRBV24-1 and TRBJ2-1; 8 positions agree with TRBD2. V was clipped by 0 bases and J by 3 bases; unmatched bases: 0. Germline V gives CDR1 KGHDR, CDR2 SFDVKD. The CDR3 runs 15 residues. CDR3 region: CATSDLTSGYNEQFF. CDR3 nucleotides: TGTGCCACCAGTGATTTGACTAGCGGCTACAATGAGCAGTTCTTC.

The chain joins TRBV11-2 to TRBJ2-1; a weak D match, TRBD1 (6 bases). The length of the CDR3 is 15 residues. The V and J ends lost 0 bases and 7 bases respectively, with 13 bases between them. Germline V CDR1 and CDR2: SGHAT, FQNNGV. CDR3 nucleotides: TGTGCCAGCAGCTTAGATCAAGGGCAGGGGAATGAGCAGTTCTTC. Translation: CASSLDQGQGNEQFF.

This clonotype was seen only a few times. The gene calls are TRBV19 and TRBJ2-2, with 7 bases matching TRBD1. With 9 bases clipped from V and 1 base from J, the junction kept 8 bases outside the gene matches. This CDR3 is 15 amino acids long. CDR1 and CDR2 from the germline V gene are LNHDA and SQIVND (reference sequence). The CDR3 here is CASRRTGLNTGELFF. As DNA, the CDR3 is TGTGCCAGCAGGCGGACAGGACTGAACACCGGGGAGCTGTTTTTT.

This clonotype was observed at least ten times. The rearrangement joins TRBV11-3 to TRBJ1-4; no clear D gene. V was pared by 0 bases and J by 0 bases, with 5 bases between. This CDR3 comprises 15 residues. Germline V gives CDR1 SGHNT, CDR2 YENEEA. For the CDR3, the DNA is TGTGCCAGCAGCTTAGACCAGACAACTAATGAAAAACTGTTTTTT. It yields the protein CASSLDQTTNEKLFF.

There are many counts of this clonotype. The V and J genes are TRBV5-1 and TRBJ1-6; TRBD1 agrees at 8 bases. CDR3 size: 16 residues. V gave up 1 base and J gave up 7 bases; unmatched junction bases: 7. The germline V gene encodes CDR1 SGHRS and CDR2 YFSETQ. The CDR3 protein is CASSLTYGQGNSPLHF. The CDR3 region has the DNA TGCGCCAGCAGCTTGACGTACGGACAGGGAAATTCACCCCTCCACTTT.

A few counts support this clonotype. V usage is TRBV29-1 and J usage is TRBJ2-7; 7 nucleotides align to TRBD1. CDR3 size: 13 residues. Germline values: CDR1 SQVTM, CDR2 ANQGSEA. V lost 3 bases and J lost 2; bases outside the gene matches: 4. The CDR3 sequence is CSVEPGTAYEQYF. CDR3 nucleotides: TGCAGCGTTGAGCCCGGGACAGCCTACGAGCAGTACTTC.

A remark on this clonotype: It may be a read error: a sequence one base away is much more abundant. This sequence joins TRBV7-9 and TRBJ2-2; TRBD1 agrees at 8 bases. The CDR3 is 16 amino acids. The germline V gene has CDR1 SEHNR and CDR2 FQNEAQ (reference sequence). For the CDR3, the DNA is TGTGCCAGCAGCCCCCGACAGGGGACGAACACCAGGGAGCTGTTTTTT. This translates into CASSPRQGTNTRELFF.

Many counts were recorded for this clonotype. The chain recombines TRBV11-3 with TRBJ2-7; possible D gene TRBD2, 7 bases. CDR1 is SGHNT and CDR2 is YENEEA in the germline V gene. The CDR3 totals 13 residues. V shed 7 bases and J shed 6 bases, with 16 bases lying between them. This CDR3 is CASTMGGPREQYF. The DNA for the CDR3 is TGTGCCAGCACCATGGGGGGGCCCCGCGAGCAGTACTTC.

This chain connects TRBV6-2 or TRBV6-3 to TRBJ2-3; possible D gene TRBD2, 6 bases. Germline CDR1 reads MNHEY; CDR2 reads SVGEGT. There are 16 residues in the CDR3. Trimming removed 6 bases from V and 2 bases from J, with 18 bases in between. The CDR3 nucleotides read TGTGCCAGCAGCTACCCCCGGGAGCGATACACAGATACGCAGTATTTT. Its translation: CASSYPRERYTDTQYF.

This clonotype was detected ten times or more. J is TRBJ2-5 and V is TRBV6-1; D is ambiguous. Germline-derived CDR1 and CDR2 are MNHNS and SASEGT. There are 14 residues in the CDR3. V lost 0 bases and J 1 base, leaving 6 bases between the germline ends. The CDR3 nucleotides read TGTGCCAGCAGTGAAGCGGAGCCCCAAGAGACCCAGTACTTC. Residues: CASSEAEPQETQYF.

The V and J genes are TRBV15 and TRBJ1-5; a possible D gene is TRBD1 (5 bases). Germline V gene lookup returns CDR1 LNHNV and CDR2 YYDKDF (reference sequence). Trimming cost V 0 bases and J 6 bases, with 12 bases left between them. This CDR3 contains 15 residues. The CDR3 here is CATSRDGAGTQPQHF. CDR3 DNA: TGTGCCACCAGCAGAGATGGGGCGGGGACTCAGCCCCAGCATTTT.

This clonotype was observed a few times. This clone may be a read error of a much larger clone one base away. This rearrangement joins TRBV24-1 to TRBJ1-5, with 7 bases lining up with TRBD1. The CDR3 is made up of 15 amino acids. Germline CDR1 and CDR2: KGHDR and SFDVKD. CDR3 DNA: TGTGCCACCAGTGATTCGGGACAGATCTTGCAGCCCAAGCATTTT. Translated: CATSDSGQILQPKHF.